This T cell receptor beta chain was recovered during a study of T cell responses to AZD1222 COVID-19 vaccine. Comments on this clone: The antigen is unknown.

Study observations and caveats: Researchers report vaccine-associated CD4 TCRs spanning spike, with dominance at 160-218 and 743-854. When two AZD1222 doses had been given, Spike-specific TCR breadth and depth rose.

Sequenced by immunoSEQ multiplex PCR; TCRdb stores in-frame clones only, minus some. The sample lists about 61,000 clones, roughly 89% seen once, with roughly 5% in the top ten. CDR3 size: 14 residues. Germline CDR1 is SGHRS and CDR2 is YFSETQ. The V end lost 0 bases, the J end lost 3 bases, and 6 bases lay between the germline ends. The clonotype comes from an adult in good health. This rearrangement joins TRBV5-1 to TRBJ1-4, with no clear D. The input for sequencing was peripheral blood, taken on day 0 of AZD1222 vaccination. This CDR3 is CASSLGAANEKLFF. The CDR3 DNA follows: TGCGCCAGCAGCTTGGGGGCGGCTAATGAAAAACTGTTTTTT. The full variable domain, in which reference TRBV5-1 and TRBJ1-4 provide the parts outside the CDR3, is KAGVTQTPRYLIKTRGQQVTLSCSPISGHRSVSWYQQTPGQGLQFLFEYFSETQRNKGNFPGRFSGRQFSNSRSEMNVSTLELGDSALYLCASSLGAANEKLFFGSGTQLSVL.